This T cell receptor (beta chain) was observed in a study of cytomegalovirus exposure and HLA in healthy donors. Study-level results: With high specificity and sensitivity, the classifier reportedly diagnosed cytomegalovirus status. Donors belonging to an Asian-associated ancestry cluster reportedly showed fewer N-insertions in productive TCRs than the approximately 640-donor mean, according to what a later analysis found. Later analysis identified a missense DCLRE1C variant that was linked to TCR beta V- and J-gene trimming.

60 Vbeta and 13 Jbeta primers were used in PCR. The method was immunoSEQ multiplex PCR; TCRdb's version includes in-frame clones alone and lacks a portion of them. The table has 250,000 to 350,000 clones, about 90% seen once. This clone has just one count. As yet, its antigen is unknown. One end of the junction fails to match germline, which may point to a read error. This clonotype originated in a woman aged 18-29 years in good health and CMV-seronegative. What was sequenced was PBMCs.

The CDR3 reads CSSSSGQGYGYTF. The CDR3 nucleotides are TGTTCCAGCAGTTCCGGACAGGGCTATGGCTACACCTTC. The gene calls are TRBV7-9 and TRBJ1-2, with 8 nucleotides matching TRBD1. The CDR3 consists of 13 residues. CDR1 and CDR2 from the germline V gene are SEHNR and FQNEAQ (reference sequence).